Reported below is one T cell receptor (beta chain). Assay used: immunoSEQ multiplex PCR; TCRdb lists only in-frame clones, some missing. The profile shows about 58,000 clones, about 92% of them singletons. This specimen belongs to a study of cytomegalovirus exposure and HLA in healthy donors. Sequencing was performed on PBMCs. The receptor's source is a man between 18 and 35 years old in good health and CMV-seronegative.

Here the CDR3 DNA reads TGTGCCAGCAGTATACTAAATCAGCCCCAGCATTTT. Protein sequence: CASSILNQPQHF. This chain links TRBV28 with TRBJ1-5; D is uncertain. The CDR3 length is 12 residues. Per the germline V gene, CDR1 is MDHEN and CDR2 is SYDVKM. V was pared by 5 bases and J by 4 bases, with 6 bases between. Based on the CDR3 plus reference TRBV28 and TRBJ1-5, the full variable domain is DVKVTQSSRYLVKRTGEKVFLECVQDMDHENMFWYRQDPGLGLRLIYFSYDVKMKEKGDIPEGYSVSREKKERFSLILESASTNQTSMYLCASSILNQPQHFGDGTRLSIL.